A single sample gave rise to the 17 T cell receptor beta chains below, sequenced in a study of CD8 T cells in ankylosing spondylitis. Findings and limits, study-wide: Seven to nine highly homologous variants formed a TCR beta motif that appeared characteristic of ankylosing spondylitis blood.

MiXCR was run by TCRdb on the 5' RACE reads, yielding one entry per CDR3 protein. Among about 540,000 distinct CDR3 sequences listed, approximately 12% were seen once. Their recognized antigens are unknown. The sequencing sample was made of blood, either unsorted or a sorted T cell fraction (not recorded which). All receptors derive from a male donor with ankylosing spondylitis.

The chain employs TRBV24-1 and TRBJ2-3, with D perhaps matching TRBD1 (6 bases). Trimming took 4 bases from V and 1 from J, leaving 20 bases between them. CDR1 KGHDR and CDR2 SFDVKD come from the germline V gene. The CDR3 loop spans 18 amino acids. Here the CDR3 reads CATSDSDPVAGGTDTQYF. CDR3 in DNA: TGTGCCACCAGTGACTCCGATCCAGTCGCAGGGGGCACAGATACGCAGTATTTT.

This clonotype was seen a few times. The genes are TRBV7-6 and TRBJ1-1; D call uncertain. The CDR3 consists of 15 residues. Deletions cut 4 bases from V and 1 base from J, with 13 bases between. Germline CDR1 SGHVS, CDR2 FNYEAQ. The CDR3 protein is CASSSNARANTEAFF. DNA of the CDR3: TGTGCCAGCAGCTCGAATGCAAGGGCGAACACTGAAGCTTTCTTT.

The CDR3 protein is CASSLIQGSSYEQYF. Here the CDR3 DNA reads TGTGCCAGCAGCTTAATTCAGGGTAGCTCCTACGAGCAGTACTTC. The chain couples TRBV7-6 to TRBJ2-7, with a weak D call TRBD1 (5 bases). In germline, CDR1 is SGHVS, CDR2 FNYEAQ. The V end was cut by 2 bases, the J end by 0 bases, with 11 bases between. The CDR3 contains 15 residues.

This clonotype showed up just a few times. The chain couples TRBV20-1 to TRBJ2-2; D is perhaps TRBD1 (5 bases). In germline, CDR1 is DFQATT, CDR2 SNEGSKA (reference sequence). The CDR3 is 14 residues long. Trimming took 3 bases from V and 7 from J, leaving 15 bases between them. The CDR3 coding sequence is TGCAGTGCTAGTCGGGCAGGGTTCGTCGGGGAGCTGTTTTTT. Protein product: CSASRAGFVGELFF.

The chain couples TRBV7-8 to TRBJ1-6; perhaps TRBD1 as D (6 bases). The germline V and J ends were trimmed by 1 base and 9 bases, with 16 bases remaining between them. CDR1 and CDR2 (germline): SGHVS, FQNEAQ. The CDR3 consists of 16 residues. The CDR3 DNA reads as TGTGCCAGCAGCTTAGAGCCACGGGGGCGCGGTTCACCCCTCCACTTT. Translation: CASSLEPRGRGSPLHF.

In this sample, this clonotype turned up a few times. This chain connects TRBV12-3 or TRBV12-4 to TRBJ1-5; D uncertain. Trimming took off 6 bases at V and 11 bases at J, with 17 bases between the two ends. This CDR3 comprises 13 residues. CDR3 in amino acids: CASSPATRTAQHF. The CDR3 DNA reads TGTGCCAGCAGCCCTGCCACTAGAACAGCCCAGCATTTT.

The chain joins TRBV5-5 to TRBJ1-4; maybe TRBD1 (5 bases). The CDR3 sequence is 16 residues long. Germline values: CDR1 SGHKS, CDR2 YYEKEE (reference sequence). The germline V and J ends were trimmed by 4 bases and 7 bases, with 20 bases remaining between them. CDR3: CASSQGRGTLGEKLFF. The CDR3 DNA sequence: TGTGCCAGCAGCCAAGGACGAGGGACCTTGGGTGAAAAACTGTTTTTT.

Only a few counts were recorded for this clonotype. The J gene is TRBJ2-7, the V gene TRBV18; D might be TRBD2 (5 bases). Germline V gene sequence: CDR1 KGHSH, CDR2 LQKENI. The CDR3 length is 14 residues. Trimming left V 3 bases short and J 2 bases short, with 11 bases between. The CDR3 sequence is CASSPPGLTYEQYF. CDR3 nucleotide sequence: TGTGCCAGCTCACCCCCTGGACTGACCTACGAGCAGTACTTC. Supplemented by reference TRBV18 and TRBJ2-7, the full variable domain reads NAGVMQNPRHLVRRRGQEARLRCSPMKGHSHVYWYRQLPEEGLKFMVYLQKENIIDESGMPKERFSAEFPKEGPSILRIQQVVRGDSAAYFCASSPPGLTYEQYFGPGTRLTVT.

Turning to this clonotype: Since the CDR3 does not end with the conserved phenylalanine or tryptophan, this likely comes from a read error. The rearrangement links TRBV5-1 to TRBJ2-3; unclear D gene. V was clipped by 3 bases and J by 6 bases, with 5 bases between them. The CDR3 has 11 amino acids. CDR1 is SGHRS and CDR2 is YFSETQ in the germline V gene. CDR3 coding DNA: TGCGCCAGCAGCTCCGCCGATACGCAGTATATT. Protein sequence: CASSSADTQYI.

This clonotype appeared many times. The V call is TRBV5-1, the J call TRBJ2-3, with 8 bases matching TRBD2. V shed 4 bases and J 2 bases; nucleotides not matched to a gene: 3. Germline lookup yields CDR1 SGHRS and CDR2 YFSETQ. The CDR3 is 14 residues long. Written as DNA, the CDR3 is TGCGCCAGCAGCCAACTAGCGGACACAGATACGCAGTATTTT. Translating it yields CASSQLADTDTQYF.

This clonotype was observed many times. The chain uses TRBV18 and TRBJ2-7; 7 bases are a match to TRBD1. The CDR3 has 15 residues. The junction had 9 bases not matched to a gene; V was cut back by 2 bases and J by 5 bases. Germline loops: CDR1 KGHSH, CDR2 LQKENI. The CDR3 DNA reads as TGTGCCAGCTCACCAACACTAGGTGGACAGGACGAGCAGTACTTC. Its protein product is CASSPTLGGQDEQYF.

The chain joins TRBV29-1 to TRBJ1-2; D is uncertain. With 6 bases removed from V and 8 bases from J, the gap between germline ends came to 19 bases. In germline, CDR1 is SQVTM, CDR2 ANQGSEA. CDR3 length equals 13 residues. CDR3 nucleotides: TGCAGCGTCAGCATCGAGCACCCGGGGGGCTACACCTTC. Protein product: CSVSIEHPGGYTF.

The V and J genes are TRBV20-1 and TRBJ2-7; D is ambiguous. The CDR3 extends over 13 amino acids. Trimming took 1 base from V and 3 from J, leaving 10 bases between them. Germline values: CDR1 DFQATT, CDR2 SNEGSKA (reference sequence). CDR3 amino acids: CSARAPRNYEQYV. DNA for the CDR3: TGCAGTGCTAGAGCCCCCCGGAACTACGAGCAGTACGTC.

Ten or more counts support this clonotype. This chain joins TRBV20-1 and TRBJ2-5, with 8 bases lining up with TRBD1. This CDR3 is 15 amino acids long. CDR1 is DFQATT and CDR2 is SNEGSKA in the germline V gene (reference sequence). V gave up 1 base and J gave up 4 bases; unmatched junction bases: 8. CDR3: CSARGSQGAGETQYF. The CDR3 DNA reads TGCAGTGCTAGAGGCTCTCAGGGGGCCGGAGAGACCCAGTACTTC.

The chain employs TRBV27 and TRBJ2-7, with D uncertain. Trimming removed 3 bases at V and 2 bases at J, with 8 bases between. Germline V CDR1 and CDR2: MNHEY, SMNVEV (reference sequence). This CDR3 is 13 amino acids long. The CDR3 bases are TGTGCCAGCAGTTTTGGGGTCACCTACGAGCAGTACTTC. Its protein product is CASSFGVTYEQYF.

The chain uses TRBV14 and TRBJ2-1; 9 positions match TRBD2. Looked up from germline, CDR1 is SGHDN and CDR2 is FVKESK. With 5 bases clipped from V and 3 bases from J, the junction kept 11 bases outside the gene matches. The CDR3 is made up of 17 amino acids. CDR3 DNA sequence: TGTGCCAGCAGCAATCCTAGGACTAGCGCGGTCTACAATGAGCAGTTCTTC. Its translation: CASSNPRTSAVYNEQFF.

The chain has TRBV20-1 and TRBJ2-1, with D maybe TRBD2 (7 bases). CDR3 size: 14 residues. The V end was cut by 5 bases, the J end by 7 bases, with 18 bases between. Germline values: CDR1 DFQATT, CDR2 SNEGSKA (reference sequence). The CDR3 loop reads CSARGGGPGNEQFF. In DNA form, the CDR3 reads TGCAGTGCTCGAGGGGGAGGGCCGGGTAATGAGCAGTTCTTC.